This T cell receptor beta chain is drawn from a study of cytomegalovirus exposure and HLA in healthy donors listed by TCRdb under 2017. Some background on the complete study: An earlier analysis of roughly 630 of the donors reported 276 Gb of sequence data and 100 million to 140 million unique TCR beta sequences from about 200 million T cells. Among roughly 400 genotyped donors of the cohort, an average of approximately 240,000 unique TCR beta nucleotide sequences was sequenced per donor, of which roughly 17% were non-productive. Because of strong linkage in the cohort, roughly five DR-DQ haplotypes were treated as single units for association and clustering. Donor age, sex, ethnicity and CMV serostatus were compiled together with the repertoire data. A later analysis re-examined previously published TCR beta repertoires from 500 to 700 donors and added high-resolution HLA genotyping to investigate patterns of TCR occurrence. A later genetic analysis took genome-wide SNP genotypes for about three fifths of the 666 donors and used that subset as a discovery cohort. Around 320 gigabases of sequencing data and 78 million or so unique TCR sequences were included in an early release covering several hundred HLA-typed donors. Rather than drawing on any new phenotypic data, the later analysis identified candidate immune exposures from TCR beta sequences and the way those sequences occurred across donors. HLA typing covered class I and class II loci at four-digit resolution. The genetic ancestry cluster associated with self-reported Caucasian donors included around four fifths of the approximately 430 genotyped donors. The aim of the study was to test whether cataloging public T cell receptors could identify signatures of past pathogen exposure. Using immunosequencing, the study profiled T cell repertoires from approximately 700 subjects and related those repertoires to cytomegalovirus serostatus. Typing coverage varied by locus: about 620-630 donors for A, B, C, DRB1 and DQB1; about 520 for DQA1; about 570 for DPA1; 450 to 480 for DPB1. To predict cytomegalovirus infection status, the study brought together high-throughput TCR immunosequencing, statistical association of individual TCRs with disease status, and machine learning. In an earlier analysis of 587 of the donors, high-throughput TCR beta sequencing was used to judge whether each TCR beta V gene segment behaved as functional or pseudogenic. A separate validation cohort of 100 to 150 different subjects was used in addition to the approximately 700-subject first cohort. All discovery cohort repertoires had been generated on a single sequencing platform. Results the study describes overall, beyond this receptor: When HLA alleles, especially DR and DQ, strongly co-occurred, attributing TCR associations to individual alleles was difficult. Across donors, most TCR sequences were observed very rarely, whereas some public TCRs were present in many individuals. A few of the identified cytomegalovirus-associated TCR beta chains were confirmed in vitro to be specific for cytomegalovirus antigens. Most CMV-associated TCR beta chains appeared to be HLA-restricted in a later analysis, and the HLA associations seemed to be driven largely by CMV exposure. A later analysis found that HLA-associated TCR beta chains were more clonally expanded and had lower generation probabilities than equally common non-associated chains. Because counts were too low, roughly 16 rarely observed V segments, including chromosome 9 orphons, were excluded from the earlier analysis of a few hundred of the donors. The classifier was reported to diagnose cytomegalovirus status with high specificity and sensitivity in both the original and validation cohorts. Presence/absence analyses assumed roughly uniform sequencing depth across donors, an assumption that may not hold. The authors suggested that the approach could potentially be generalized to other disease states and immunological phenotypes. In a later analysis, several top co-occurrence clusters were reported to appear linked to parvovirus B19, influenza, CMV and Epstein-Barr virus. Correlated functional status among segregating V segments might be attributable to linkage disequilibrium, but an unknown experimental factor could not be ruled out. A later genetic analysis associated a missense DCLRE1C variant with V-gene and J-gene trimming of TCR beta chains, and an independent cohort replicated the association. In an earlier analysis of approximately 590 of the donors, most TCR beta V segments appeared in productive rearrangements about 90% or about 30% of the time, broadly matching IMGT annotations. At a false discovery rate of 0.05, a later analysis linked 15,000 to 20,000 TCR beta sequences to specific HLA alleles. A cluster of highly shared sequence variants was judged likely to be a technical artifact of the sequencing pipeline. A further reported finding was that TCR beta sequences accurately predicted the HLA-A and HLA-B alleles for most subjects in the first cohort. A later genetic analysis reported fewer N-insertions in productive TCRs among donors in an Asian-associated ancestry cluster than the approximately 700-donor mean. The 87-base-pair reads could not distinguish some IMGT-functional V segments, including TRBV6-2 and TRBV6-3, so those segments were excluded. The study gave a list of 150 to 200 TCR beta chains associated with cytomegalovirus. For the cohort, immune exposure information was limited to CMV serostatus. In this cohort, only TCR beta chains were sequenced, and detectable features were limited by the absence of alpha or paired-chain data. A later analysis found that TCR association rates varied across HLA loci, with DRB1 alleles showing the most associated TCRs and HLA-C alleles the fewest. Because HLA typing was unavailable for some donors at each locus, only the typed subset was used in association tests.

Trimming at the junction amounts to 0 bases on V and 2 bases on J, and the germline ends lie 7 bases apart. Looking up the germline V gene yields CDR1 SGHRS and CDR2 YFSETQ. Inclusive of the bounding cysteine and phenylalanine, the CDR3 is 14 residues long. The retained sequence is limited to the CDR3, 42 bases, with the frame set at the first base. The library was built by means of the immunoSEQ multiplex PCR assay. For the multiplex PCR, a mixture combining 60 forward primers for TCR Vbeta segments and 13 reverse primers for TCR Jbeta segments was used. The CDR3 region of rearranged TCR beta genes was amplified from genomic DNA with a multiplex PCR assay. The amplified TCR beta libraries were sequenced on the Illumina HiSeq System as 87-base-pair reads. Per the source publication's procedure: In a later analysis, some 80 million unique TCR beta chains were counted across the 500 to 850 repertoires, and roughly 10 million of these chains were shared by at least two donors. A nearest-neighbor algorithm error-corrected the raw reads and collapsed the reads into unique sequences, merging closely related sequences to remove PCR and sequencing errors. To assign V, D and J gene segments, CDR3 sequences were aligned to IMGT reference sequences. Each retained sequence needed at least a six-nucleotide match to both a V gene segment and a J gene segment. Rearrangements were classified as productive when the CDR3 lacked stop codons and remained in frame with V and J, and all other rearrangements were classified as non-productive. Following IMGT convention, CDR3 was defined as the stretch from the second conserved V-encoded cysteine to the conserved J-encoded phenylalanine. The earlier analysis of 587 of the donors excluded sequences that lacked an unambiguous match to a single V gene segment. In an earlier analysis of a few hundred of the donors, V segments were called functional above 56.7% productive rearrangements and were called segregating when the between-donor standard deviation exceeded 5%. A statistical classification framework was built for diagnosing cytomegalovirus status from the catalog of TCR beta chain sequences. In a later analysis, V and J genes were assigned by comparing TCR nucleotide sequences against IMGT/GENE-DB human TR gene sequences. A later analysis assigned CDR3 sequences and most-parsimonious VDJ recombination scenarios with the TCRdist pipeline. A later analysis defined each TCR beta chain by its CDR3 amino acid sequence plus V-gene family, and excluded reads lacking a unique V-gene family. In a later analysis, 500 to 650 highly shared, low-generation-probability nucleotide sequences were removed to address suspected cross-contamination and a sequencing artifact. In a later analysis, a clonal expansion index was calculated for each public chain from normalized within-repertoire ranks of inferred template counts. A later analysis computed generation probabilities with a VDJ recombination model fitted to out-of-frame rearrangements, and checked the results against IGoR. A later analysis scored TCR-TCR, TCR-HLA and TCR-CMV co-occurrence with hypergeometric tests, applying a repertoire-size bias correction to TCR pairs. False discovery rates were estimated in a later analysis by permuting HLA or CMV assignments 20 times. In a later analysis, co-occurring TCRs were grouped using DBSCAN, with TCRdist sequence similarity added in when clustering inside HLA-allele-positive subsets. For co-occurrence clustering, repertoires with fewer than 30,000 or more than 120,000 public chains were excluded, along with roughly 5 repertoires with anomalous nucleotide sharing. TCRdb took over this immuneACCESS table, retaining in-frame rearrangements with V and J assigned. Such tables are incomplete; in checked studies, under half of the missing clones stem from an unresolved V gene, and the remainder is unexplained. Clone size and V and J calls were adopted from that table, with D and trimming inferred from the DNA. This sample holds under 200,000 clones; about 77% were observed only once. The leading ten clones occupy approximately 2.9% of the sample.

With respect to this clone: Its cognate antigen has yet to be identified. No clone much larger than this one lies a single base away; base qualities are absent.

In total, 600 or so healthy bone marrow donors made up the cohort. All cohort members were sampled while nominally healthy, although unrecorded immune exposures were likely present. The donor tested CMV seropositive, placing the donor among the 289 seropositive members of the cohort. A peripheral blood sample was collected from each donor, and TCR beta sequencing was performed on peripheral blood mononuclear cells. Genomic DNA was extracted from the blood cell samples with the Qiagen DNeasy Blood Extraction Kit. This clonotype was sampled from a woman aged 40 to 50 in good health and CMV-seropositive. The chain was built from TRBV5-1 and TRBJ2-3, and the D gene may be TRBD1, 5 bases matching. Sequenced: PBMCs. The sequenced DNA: TGCGCCAGCAGCTTGGAAGGGGACACAGATACGCAGTATTTT. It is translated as CASSLEGDTDTQYF.